This TCR beta chain stems from a study of shared clonotypes between healthy human individuals. CDR1 is MNHNS and CDR2 is SASEGT in the germline V gene. Trimming took off 9 bases at V and 2 bases at J, with 12 bases between the two ends. The CDR3 totals 13 residues. A roughly 200 ng quantity of DNA, 32,000 or so T cell genomes, went into the sorted-subset replicate PCRs. Data came from immunoSEQ multiplex PCR; TCRdb stores just in-frame clones and leaves some out. The sample contains around 2.1 million clones, just over 90% of which appear only once. Cells designated naive CD8 were CD45RO-negative and were positively selected for CCR7, with terminally differentiated effector memory CD45RA+ cells excluded.

The chain recombines TRBV6-1 with TRBJ2-3, with TRBD2 as a possible D gene (6 bases). This receptor was obtained from a man aged 18 to 30 in good health. Some clones in this sample may be carry-over from other donors' samples. The sequenced sample consisted of naive CD8+ T cells from PBMCs. The CDR3 sequence: CASAGRLTDTQYF. CDR3 DNA: TGTGCCAGTGCCGGGAGACTCACAGATACGCAGTATTTT.